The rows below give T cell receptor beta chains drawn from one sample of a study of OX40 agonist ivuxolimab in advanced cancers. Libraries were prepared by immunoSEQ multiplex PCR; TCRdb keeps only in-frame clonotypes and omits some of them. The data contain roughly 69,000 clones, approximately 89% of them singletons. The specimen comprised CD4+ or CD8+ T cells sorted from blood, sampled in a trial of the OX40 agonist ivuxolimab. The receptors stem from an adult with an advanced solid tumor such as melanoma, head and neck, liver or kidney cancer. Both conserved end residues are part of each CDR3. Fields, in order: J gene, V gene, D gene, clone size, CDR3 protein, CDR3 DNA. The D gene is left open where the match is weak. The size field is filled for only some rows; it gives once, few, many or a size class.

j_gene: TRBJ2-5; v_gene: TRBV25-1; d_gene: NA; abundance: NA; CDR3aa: CASSELRGYQETQYF; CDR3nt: TGTGCCAGCAGTGAATTAAGGGGGTACCAAGAGACCCAGTACTTC
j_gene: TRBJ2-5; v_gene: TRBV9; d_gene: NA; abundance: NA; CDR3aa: CASSVADILQETQYF; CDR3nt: TGTGCCAGCAGCGTAGCTGACATCCTCCAAGAGACCCAGTACTTC
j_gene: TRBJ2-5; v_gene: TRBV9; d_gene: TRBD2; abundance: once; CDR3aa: CASSVGFSGAFSETQYF; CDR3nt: TGTGCCAGCAGCGTAGGGTTTAGCGGGGCTTTTAGCGAGACCCAGTACTTC
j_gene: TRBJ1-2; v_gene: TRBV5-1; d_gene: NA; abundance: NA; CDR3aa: CASSYSGDGYTF; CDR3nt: TGCGCCAGCAGCTATTCCGGGGATGGCTACACCTTC
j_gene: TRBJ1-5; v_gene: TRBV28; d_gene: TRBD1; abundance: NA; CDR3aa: CASRDREPQHF; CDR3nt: TGTGCCAGCCGAGACAGGGAGCCCCAGCATTTT
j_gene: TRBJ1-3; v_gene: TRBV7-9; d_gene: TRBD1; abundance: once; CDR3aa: CASSLATGAGNTIYF; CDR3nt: TGTGCCAGCAGCTTAGCGACAGGGGCTGGAAACACCATATATTTT
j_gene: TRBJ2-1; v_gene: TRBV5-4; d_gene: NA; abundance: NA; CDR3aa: CASSFGGSSSYNEQFF; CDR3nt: TGTGCCAGCAGCTTCGGAGGCTCGAGCTCCTACAATGAGCAGTTCTTC
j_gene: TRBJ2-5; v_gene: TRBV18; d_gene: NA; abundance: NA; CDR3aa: CASSPPIQETQYF; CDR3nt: TGTGCCAGCTCACCACCTATCCAAGAGACCCAGTACTTC
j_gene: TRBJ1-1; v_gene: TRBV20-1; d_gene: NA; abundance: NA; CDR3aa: CSALSKKAFF; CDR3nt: TGCAGTGCCCTTTCGAAAAAAGCTTTCTTT
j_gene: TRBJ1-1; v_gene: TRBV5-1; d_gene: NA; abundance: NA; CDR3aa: CASSWLRDDTEAFF; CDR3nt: TGCGCCAGCAGTTGGTTGAGGGACGATACTGAAGCTTTCTTT
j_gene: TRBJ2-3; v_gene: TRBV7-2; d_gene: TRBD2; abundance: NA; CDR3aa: CASSFSGGVTDTQYF; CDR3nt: TGTGCCAGCAGTTTTAGCGGGGGGGTCACAGATACGCAGTATTTT
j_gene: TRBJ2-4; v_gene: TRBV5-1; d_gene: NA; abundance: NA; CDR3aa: CASSFQGAKNIQYF; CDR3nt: TGCGCCAGCAGCTTCCAGGGAGCCAAAAACATTCAGTACTTC
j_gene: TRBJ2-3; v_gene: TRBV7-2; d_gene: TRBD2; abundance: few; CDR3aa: CASSSLSGAGGHTDTQYF; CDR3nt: TGTGCCAGCAGCTCCCTCTCGGGGGCGGGGGGGCATACAGATACGCAGTATTTT
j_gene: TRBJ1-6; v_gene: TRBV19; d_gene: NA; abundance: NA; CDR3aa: CASSKYITGGLHF; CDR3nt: TGTGCCAGTAGTAAGTACATAACTGGCGGCCTCCACTTT
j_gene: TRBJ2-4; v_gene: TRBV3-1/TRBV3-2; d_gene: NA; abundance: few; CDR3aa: CASKNIQYF; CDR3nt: TGTGCCAGCAAAAACATTCAGTACTTC